This T cell receptor (beta chain) was sequenced during a study of beta chain features in type 1 diabetes. Every bit of the isolated RNA underwent reverse transcription, so sequencing read expressed TCRB transcripts. The table came from immunoSEQ multiplex PCR; TCRdb's copy has only in-frame clones and leaves some out. The table records around 450,000 clones, roughly 11% of them present only once. The trim removed 1 base at V and 0 bases at J, leaving 6 bases unmatched. Germline V gene sequence: CDR1 GTSNPN, CDR2 SVGIG (reference sequence). This CDR3 has 17 residues. This clone was observed a few times. The same CDR3 arises from other DNA sequences in this sample as well.

This receptor was obtained from a woman aged 18-35 years in good health. The sequenced material came from naive CD4+ T cells from blood. This rearrangement joins TRBV30 to TRBJ2-3; 11 bases align to TRBD2. The CDR3 DNA sequence: TGTGCCTGGAGTGCACGCCGGACTAGCGGGAGCACAGATACGCAGTATTTT. Translated, it gives CAWSARRTSGSTDTQYF.